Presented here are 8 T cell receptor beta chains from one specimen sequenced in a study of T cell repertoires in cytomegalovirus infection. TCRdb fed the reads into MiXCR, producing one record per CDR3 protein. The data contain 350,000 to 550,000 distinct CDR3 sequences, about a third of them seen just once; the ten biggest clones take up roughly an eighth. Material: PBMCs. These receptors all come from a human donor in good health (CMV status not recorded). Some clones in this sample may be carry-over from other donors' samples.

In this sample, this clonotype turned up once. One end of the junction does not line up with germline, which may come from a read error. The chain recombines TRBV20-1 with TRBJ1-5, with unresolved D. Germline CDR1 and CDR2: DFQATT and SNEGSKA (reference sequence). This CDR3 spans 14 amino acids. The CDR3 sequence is CCAPDQRGNQPQHF. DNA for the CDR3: TGCTGTGCTCCGGACCAGAGGGGCAATCAGCCCCAGCATTTT.

The DNA of the CDR3 is TGCTCCAGCAGCTTGGCTGGTGGTAACTACGAGCAGTACGTC. It specifies CSSSLAGGNYEQYV. The genes are TRBV5-1 and TRBJ2-7; no clear D gene. Germline CDR1 SGHRS, CDR2 YFSETQ. The CDR3 is 14 amino acids.

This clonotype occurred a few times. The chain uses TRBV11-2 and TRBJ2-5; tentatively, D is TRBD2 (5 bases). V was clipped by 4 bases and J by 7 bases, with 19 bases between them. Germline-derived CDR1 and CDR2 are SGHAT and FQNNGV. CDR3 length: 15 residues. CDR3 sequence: CASSSARVREGTQYF. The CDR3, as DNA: TGTGCCAGCAGCTCGGCCCGGGTTCGAGAGGGGACCCAGTACTTC.

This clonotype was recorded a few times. This CDR3 is CASSFAHGNQPQHF. As DNA, the CDR3 is TGTGCCAGCAGTTTCGCGCACGGCAATCAGCCCCAGCATTTT. J is TRBJ1-5 and V is TRBV28; D remains unclear. CDR1 is MDHEN and CDR2 is SYDVKM in the germline V gene. V lost 3 bases to trimming and J lost 2 bases, with 8 bases between them. The CDR3 is 14 amino acids.

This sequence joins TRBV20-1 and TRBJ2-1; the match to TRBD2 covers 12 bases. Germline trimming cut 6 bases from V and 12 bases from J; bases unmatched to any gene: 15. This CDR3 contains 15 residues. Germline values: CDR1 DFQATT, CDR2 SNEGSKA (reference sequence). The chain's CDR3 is CSAGLPSGGAIGQFF. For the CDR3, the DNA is TGCAGTGCAGGACTGCCTAGCGGGGGGGCAATCGGGCAGTTCTTC.

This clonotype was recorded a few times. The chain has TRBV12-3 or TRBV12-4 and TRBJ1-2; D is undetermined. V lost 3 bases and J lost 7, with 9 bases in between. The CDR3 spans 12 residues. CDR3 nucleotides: TGTGCCAGCAGTTTTCGGGCAAGTGGCTACACCTTC. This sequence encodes CASSFRASGYTF.

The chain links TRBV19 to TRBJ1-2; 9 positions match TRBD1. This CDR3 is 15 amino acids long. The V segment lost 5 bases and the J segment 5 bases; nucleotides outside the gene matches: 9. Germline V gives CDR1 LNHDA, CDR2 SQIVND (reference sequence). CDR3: CASSPGQGIGYGYTF. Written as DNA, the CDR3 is TGTGCCAGTAGTCCCGGACAGGGGATCGGGTATGGCTACACCTTC.

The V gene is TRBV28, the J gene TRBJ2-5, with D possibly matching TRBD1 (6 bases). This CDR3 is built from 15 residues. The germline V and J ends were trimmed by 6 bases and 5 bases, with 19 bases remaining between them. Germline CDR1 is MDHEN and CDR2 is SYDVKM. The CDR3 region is CASRPTGGVWETQYF. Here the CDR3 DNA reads TGTGCCAGCAGGCCGACAGGTGGAGTGTGGGAGACCCAGTACTTC.